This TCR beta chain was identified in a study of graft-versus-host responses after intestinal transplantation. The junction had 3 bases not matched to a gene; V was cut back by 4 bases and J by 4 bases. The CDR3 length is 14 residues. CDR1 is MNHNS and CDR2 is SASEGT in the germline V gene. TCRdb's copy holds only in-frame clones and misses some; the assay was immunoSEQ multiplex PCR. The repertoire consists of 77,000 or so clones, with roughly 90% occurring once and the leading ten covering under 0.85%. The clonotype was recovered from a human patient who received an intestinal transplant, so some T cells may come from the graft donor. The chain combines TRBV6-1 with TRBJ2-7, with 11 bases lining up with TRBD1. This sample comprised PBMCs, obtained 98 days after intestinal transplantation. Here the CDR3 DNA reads TGTGCCAGCAGTGCCGGGACAGGGGGGTACGAGCAGTACTTC. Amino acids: CASSAGTGGYEQYF.